Listed below are T cell receptor beta chains from one sample, sequenced in a study of CD8 T cells in Susac syndrome. In TCRdb, the immunoSEQ multiplex PCR reads were re-called with MiXCR into one record per CDR3 protein. In the table there are 150,000 to 200,000 distinct CDR3 sequences, about 93% of which are singletons. The sample comprised CD4+ T cells from PBMCs. These receptors came from a human donor with multiple sclerosis. CDR3s include the opening cysteine and the closing phenylalanine or tryptophan. The D gene is left open where the match is weak. Size tells how often a clone was seen (once, few, many) or the class of an expanded clone, and some rows leave it out.

cdr3_nt | cdr3_aa | clone_size | j_call | v_call | d_call
TGCAGCGTTGAAGGGGAGGGGGCAGGTCTCGGAAACACCATATATTTT | CSVEGEGAGLGNTIYF | . | TRBJ1-3 | TRBV29-1 | TRBD1
TGCGCCAGCAGCCGGAATCGGGGGAGGGCATACAATGAGCAGTTCTTC | CASSRNRGRAYNEQFF | . | TRBJ2-1 | TRBV4-3 | TRBD2
TGTGCCAGCAGCCGAGACGGAGGCTACGAGCAGTACTTC | CASSRDGGYEQYF | . | TRBJ2-7 | TRBV3-1 | .
TGTGCCAGCAGCCAAGATACAGTATCAAATGAGCAGTTCTTC | CASSQDTVSNEQFF | . | TRBJ2-1 | TRBV3-1 | .
TGTGCCAGCAGTGTGGACACATACACAGATACGCAGTATTTT | CASSVDTYTDTQYF | . | TRBJ2-3 | TRBV3-1 | .
TGTGCCAGCAGTTTCCCCCGGACAGCGAACACTGAAGCTTTCTTT | CASSFPRTANTEAFF | . | TRBJ1-1 | TRBV28 | .
TGCGCCAGCAGCTCGACCCTGAACACTGAAGCTTTCTTT | CASSSTLNTEAFF | . | TRBJ1-1 | TRBV5-1 | .
TGCAGTCCCACCCAGGGTAATGAGCAGTTCTTC | CSPTQGNEQFF | . | TRBJ2-1 | TRBV20-1 | .
TGTGCCAGCAGCCCGGCGACTAGCGGGAGAGATACGCAGTATTTT | CASSPATSGRDTQYF | . | TRBJ2-3 | TRBV7-8 | TRBD2
TGCGCCAGCAGCAAGGACCCTACGGCGGGGTCAAATCAGCCCCAGCATTTT | CASSKDPTAGSNQPQHF | . | TRBJ1-5 | TRBV5-1 | .
TGTGCCAGCAGCTTAGCCCAGGACCAGCCCCAGCATTTT | CASSLAQDQPQHF | once | TRBJ1-5 | TRBV7-2 | .
TGTGCCAGCAGTGGTTCTAGCGGGGGGGCCGTTGAGCAGTTCTTC | CASSGSSGGAVEQFF | . | TRBJ2-1 | TRBV2 | TRBD2
TGTGCCAGCAGCTTAGTGAGGACTAGCGGGGACCCAGATACGCAGTATTTT | CASSLVRTSGDPDTQYF | . | TRBJ2-3 | TRBV7-9 | TRBD2
TGCGCCAGCAGCTTGTCCGACAGCACAGATACGCAGTATTTT | CASSLSDSTDTQYF | . | TRBJ2-3 | TRBV5-1 | .
TGTGCCAGCTCAGAACAGCCCTATGGCTACACCTTC | CASSEQPYGYTF | . | TRBJ1-2 | TRBV18 | .
TGTGCCAGCAGCTTAGGAGCTAACTATGGCTACACCTTC | CASSLGANYGYTF | . | TRBJ1-2 | TRBV7-3 | .
TGTGCCAGCAGTAAGGGACAGGGGGCTAGGGAGCAGTTCTTC | CASSKGQGAREQFF | once | TRBJ2-1 | TRBV7-2 | TRBD1
TGTGCCAGCAGCAGTACAAAAAGTGGCTACACCTTC | CASSSTKSGYTF | few | TRBJ1-2 | TRBV5-4 | .
TGTGCCAGCAGTGACTGGAATTCACCCCTCCACTTT | CASSDWNSPLHF | . | TRBJ1-6 | TRBV2 | .
TGCAGTGCTAGGGTGTACGCGGGGGGGCCCGTTCCAGATACGCAGTATTTT | CSARVYAGGPVPDTQYF | once | TRBJ2-3 | TRBV20-1 | TRBD2
TGTGCCAGCAGCGTAGCCGGGACAGGCAACTATGGCTACACCTTC | CASSVAGTGNYGYTF | . | TRBJ1-2 | TRBV9 | TRBD1
TGTGCCAGTAGCATAGGGACTAGCTTTTACAATGAGCAGTTCTTC | CASSIGTSFYNEQFF | . | TRBJ2-1 | TRBV19 | TRBD2
TGCGCCAGCAGCTTGGGTCCAGGGCCGCGTAATGAGCAGTTCTTC | CASSLGPGPRNEQFF | . | TRBJ2-1 | TRBV5-1 | .
TGTGCCAGCAGCCTTAGGCACCCAAATGAAAAACTGTTTTTT | CASSLRHPNEKLFF | . | TRBJ1-4 | TRBV11-2 | .
TGTGCCAGCAGCGCGTTATCGGGGGGCGTTTCAGATACGCAGTATTTT | CASSALSGGVSDTQYF | . | TRBJ2-3 | TRBV9 | .
TGCAGCGTTGTCGTAGGGACTAGCGGTTATGAGCAGTTCTTC | CSVVVGTSGYEQFF | . | TRBJ2-1 | TRBV29-1 | TRBD2
TGCGCCAGCAGCCGTCCGGACAGGAATGAAAAACTGTTTTTT | CASSRPDRNEKLFF | . | TRBJ1-4 | TRBV4-1 | TRBD1
TGTGCCAGCAGTTTAAGGGACAGCTCGTACTTC | CASSLRDSSYF | . | TRBJ2-7 | TRBV28 | TRBD1
TGTGCCAGCAGTAATAGAGCTCATACAGGGGGCTATGGCTACACCTTC | CASSNRAHTGGYGYTF | . | TRBJ1-2 | TRBV7-9 | TRBD1
TGTGCCAGCAGATGTTGTCGGTGGAGCAATCAGCCCCAGCATTTT | CASRCCRWSNQPQHF | . | TRBJ1-5 | TRBV25-1 | .
TGTGCCACCAGGGACTCAAGGCGTAGTGGCTACACCTTC | CATRDSRRSGYTF | . | TRBJ1-2 | TRBV6-2/TRBV6-3 | .
TGTGCCAGCAGCTTAGCGGCCAGGGCTGAAGCTTTCTTT | CASSLAARAEAFF | . | TRBJ1-1 | TRBV11-1 | .
TGTGCCAGCAGTCCTAATCTAGTCGGCGGTCCCGAGCAGTACTTC | CASSPNLVGGPEQYF | . | TRBJ2-7 | TRBV27 | .
TGTGCCAGCAGCGACGGGGGGGCGGCCAAAAACATTCAGTACTTC | CASSDGGAAKNIQYF | . | TRBJ2-4 | TRBV7-8 | TRBD2
TGTGCCAGCAGCTACGGGACAGGGAGATCAGATACGCAGTATTTT | CASSYGTGRSDTQYF | . | TRBJ2-3 | TRBV7-8 | TRBD1
TGTGCCAGCAGTGTCATGGGGACTAGCGGGGGGGCCGGGGCAGATACGCAGTATTTT | CASSVMGTSGGAGADTQYF | . | TRBJ2-3 | TRBV6-1 | TRBD2
TGTGCCACCAGCAGAGTCGCGGAGGGACGTCAGCCCCAGCATTTT | CATSRVAEGRQPQHF | . | TRBJ1-5 | TRBV15 | .
TGTGCCAGCAGGAGAGGGACAGAACAAAATCAGCCCCAGCATTTT | CASRRGTEQNQPQHF | . | TRBJ1-5 | TRBV6-5 | TRBD1
TGCGCCAGCAGCCAATCAGCACTGACATGGACAGGGGGTTCTGGAAACACCATATATTTT | CASSQSALTWTGGSGNTIYF | . | TRBJ1-3 | TRBV4-1 | TRBD1
TGTGCCAGCAAGCCAGGGGGAAGCTTCACAGATACGCAGTATTTT | CASKPGGSFTDTQYF | . | TRBJ2-3 | TRBV5-4 | TRBD1
TGTGCCAGCAGTTATGGGGGCCCCGGGACAGTGGTATCTGAAGCTTTCTTT | CASSYGGPGTVVSEAFF | . | TRBJ1-1 | TRBV6-5 | TRBD1
TGTGCCAGCAGTTACTACGGGACAGCTTTTGACCAGCCCCAGCATTTT | CASSYYGTAFDQPQHF | once | TRBJ1-5 | TRBV6-6 | TRBD1
TGCAGTGCCCCTAGGGGGGGCATGAACACTGAAGCTTTCTTT | CSAPRGGMNTEAFF | . | TRBJ1-1 | TRBV20-1 | .
TGTGCCAGCAGTTTTGGTTTGAGGGACAGATCATACTTC | CASSFGLRDRSYF | . | TRBJ2-4 | TRBV12-3/TRBV12-4 | TRBD1
TGTGCCAGTTCCCCTACCGCTGACGGGGCCTACGAGCAGTACTTC | CASSPTADGAYEQYF | . | TRBJ2-7 | TRBV19 | .
TGCGCCAGCAGAACTAGCGCCGAGCAGTACTTC | CASRTSAEQYF | . | TRBJ2-7 | TRBV10-2 | TRBD2
TGTGCCAGCAGTCCTAACATGGACACTGAAGCTTTCTTT | CASSPNMDTEAFF | . | TRBJ1-1 | TRBV12-3/TRBV12-4 | .
TGTGCCAGCAGTTATCAGTTGGTGAACACCGGGGAGCTGTTTTTT | CASSYQLVNTGELFF | . | TRBJ2-2 | TRBV6-5 | .
TGCAGTGCTAGAAAGGGGGCAGGGAGCTCCTACGAGCAGTACTTC | CSARKGAGSSYEQYF | . | TRBJ2-7 | TRBV20-1 | TRBD1
TGCAGCGTTGTGACAGGGGAGGGTCAGCCCCAGCATTTT | CSVVTGEGQPQHF | . | TRBJ1-5 | TRBV29-1 | TRBD1
TGTGCCAGCTCACTGTCGACAGGGGCTAGAGATGAGCAGTTCTTC | CASSLSTGARDEQFF | . | TRBJ2-1 | TRBV18 | TRBD1
TGCAGCCCCTCAGGGGCAGGGACAGATACGCAGTATTTT | CSPSGAGTDTQYF | once | TRBJ2-3 | TRBV29-1 | .
TGCGCCAGCAGCGTAACGGGACTAGCGGGAGGGGTCACAGATACGCAGTATTTT | CASSVTGLAGGVTDTQYF | . | TRBJ2-3 | TRBV5-1 | TRBD2
TGTGCCAGCAGCCCGGACAGGGGAAACAATCAGCCCCAGCATTTT | CASSPDRGNNQPQHF | . | TRBJ1-5 | TRBV16 | TRBD1
TGTGCCAGCGGGGGGGTGGGCGGCTACACCTTC | CASGGVGGYTF | . | TRBJ1-2 | TRBV12-3/TRBV12-4 | .
TGCAGTGCTGCTAGTTCCTACGAGCAGTACTTC | CSAASSYEQYF | . | TRBJ2-7 | TRBV20-1 | .
TGTGCCAGTAGTATACTAGGGGGTGAAGCTTTCTTT | CASSILGGEAFF | . | TRBJ1-1 | TRBV19 | .
TGCGCCAGCAGCCGCCCCTTCCTAGCGGGAGGGGGGATATACGAGCAGTACTTC | CASSRPFLAGGGIYEQYF | once | TRBJ2-7 | TRBV23-1 | TRBD2
TGTGCCAGCAGCTTCGGTGAGGGAAACATTCAGTACTTC | CASSFGEGNIQYF | few | TRBJ2-4 | TRBV7-3 | .